Below, 27 T cell receptor beta chains from the same sample are listed, as sequenced in a study of CXCR3-negative and CXCR3-positive naive CD8 T cells. Whole-study results and caveats: Higher TRB CDR3 hydrophobicity marked CXCR3-positive naive cells relative to CXCR3-negative naive cells.

The antigens of these receptors remain unknown. 5' RACE that incorporated UMI labels was used to prepare the TRB cDNA libraries. No DNA is given; TCRdb re-called the 5' RACE reads and lists each CDR3 protein once. The ten top clones account for about 0.34%, within a sample of roughly 110,000 distinct CDR3 sequences. What was sequenced was naive CXCR3+ CD8+ T cells from blood. The sample's subset: CD45RO-CCR7+CD27+CD95- naive CD8+ T cells expressing CXCR3 (TNR3+). These TCRs come from a human donor in good health. Some clones in this sample may be carry-over from other donors' samples.

The J gene is TRBJ2-4, the V gene TRBV28; TCRdb designates TRBD1, a call that cannot be tested without DNA. The germline V gene has CDR1 MDHEN and CDR2 SYDVKM. The length of the CDR3 is 16 residues. The CDR3 loop is CASSFSGQGPEDIQYF.

The rearrangement uses TRBV6-2 or TRBV6-3 and TRBJ2-1. Germline V gene data show CDR1 as MNHEY and CDR2 as SVGEGT. This CDR3 is built from 16 residues. CDR3 residues: CASSYSYVSSYNEQFF.

The chain is built from TRBV14 and TRBJ2-1; TCRdb's D call, TRBD2, is unchecked because there is no DNA. The CDR3 has 19 residues. Germline CDR1 and CDR2: SGHDN and FVKESK. The chain's CDR3 is CASSQVASGRAGFYNEQFF.

J is TRBJ2-7 and V is TRBV12-3 or TRBV12-4; as DNA is missing, the TRBD1 call by TCRdb cannot be tested. The CDR3 runs to 18 residues. The CDR3 here is CASSRPPQSGDIGYEQYF.

V usage is TRBV21-1 and J usage is TRBJ2-2; TCRdb proposes TRBD1, but this gene call is untestable without DNA. TRBV21-1 represents a pseudogene. The CDR3 spans 17 residues. The CDR3 spells CASSKARVTGLTGELFF.

The V gene is TRBV28, the J gene TRBJ2-7; the TRBD2 assignment by TCRdb is unverifiable without DNA. Germline V gives CDR1 MDHEN, CDR2 SYDVKM. The CDR3 extends over 16 amino acids. CDR3 residues: CASSWPLAGGRYEQYF.

The genes are TRBV20-1 and TRBJ1-4. Germline assignment: CDR1 DFQATT and CDR2 SNEGSKA (reference sequence). This CDR3 has 15 residues. The CDR3 here is CSATAVGQEGEKLFF.

V is TRBV5-6 and J is TRBJ2-2; TCRdb indicates TRBD1, and absent DNA this call remains unverified. CDR3 size: 12 residues. Germline CDR1 and CDR2: SGHDT and YYEEEE. This CDR3 reads CASSVPNEELFF.

This sequence joins TRBV7-6 and TRBJ2-1; the TCRdb call, TRBD2, lacks DNA for checking. The CDR3 has 14 residues. Germline V gives CDR1 SGHVS, CDR2 FNYEAQ. CDR3 sequence: CATRQRGVYNEQFF.

The chain uses TRBV6-5 and TRBJ2-1; TCRdb calls TRBD1, which cannot be checked without DNA. Germline CDR1 MNHEY, CDR2 SVGAGI. The CDR3 is 16 residues long. CDR3 sequence reads: CASSKDRANTYNEQFF.

CDR3: CASSETSVTDTQYF. This chain connects TRBV10-1 to TRBJ2-3; the TRBD2 assignment by TCRdb is unverifiable without DNA. The CDR3 consists of 14 residues. Per the germline V gene, CDR1 is WNHNN and CDR2 is SYGVQD (reference sequence).

The chain is built from TRBV11-2 and TRBJ2-3; TCRdb proposes TRBD2, but this gene call is untestable without DNA. The germline CDR1 and CDR2 sequences are SGHAT and FQNNGV. This CDR3 region has 15 residues. CDR3 residues: CASSFSGGSGDTQYF.

The chain links TRBV29-1 to TRBJ2-2; TCRdb selects TRBD1, and the lack of DNA leaves this call unchecked. Germline V gives CDR1 SQVTM, CDR2 ANQGSEA. This CDR3 comprises 18 residues. CDR3 loop: CSVAGDGGSRLNTGELFF.

The V and J genes are TRBV13 and TRBJ1-6; the TCRdb D gene call, TRBD1, has no DNA to confirm it. The CDR3 has 19 amino acids. Germline loops: CDR1 PRHDT, CDR2 FYEKMQ (reference sequence). CDR3 residues: CASSLGYFGTGGRNSPLHF.

The chain combines TRBV28 with TRBJ2-3; TCRdb picks TRBD1, but there is no DNA to check that call. The CDR3 is 13 residues long. Looked up from germline, CDR1 is MDHEN and CDR2 is SYDVKM. This CDR3 is CASNGQPRDTQYF.

The V gene is TRBV5-5, the J gene TRBJ2-1. CDR3 size: 12 residues. The germline gives CDR1 SGHKS, CDR2 YYEKEE (reference sequence). CDR3 sequence reads: CASTDLRPEQFF.

V is TRBV29-1 and J is TRBJ2-1; checking the TCRdb D call of TRBD1 is not possible without DNA. The germline V gene encodes CDR1 SQVTM and CDR2 ANQGSEA. This CDR3 contains 14 residues. The CDR3 protein is CSVEDGTFYNEQFF.

V gene TRBV20-1 combines with J gene TRBJ2-7; lacking DNA, the TRBD2 call made by TCRdb goes unchecked. CDR3 length equals 17 residues. Germline-derived CDR1 and CDR2 are DFQATT and SNEGSKA (reference sequence). CDR3 loop: CSARDFARGLPRDEQYF.

CDR3 in amino acids: CASTGTGGKGIEAFF. The V gene is TRBV7-8, the J gene TRBJ1-1; TCRdb gives TRBD1 as the D gene, but with no DNA this cannot be confirmed. This CDR3 comprises 15 residues. Germline V gene lookup returns CDR1 SGHVS and CDR2 FQNEAQ.

The J gene is TRBJ1-2, the V gene TRBV25-1; no DNA is available, so the TRBD1 call from TCRdb remains unchecked. The CDR3 has 12 amino acids. Looked up from germline, CDR1 is MGHDK and CDR2 is SYGVNS. CDR3 amino acids: CATVGGAHGYTF.

V is TRBV10-3 and J is TRBJ2-7; TCRdb's D call of TRBD1 is untestable without DNA. Looked up from germline, CDR1 is ENHRY and CDR2 is SYGVKD. The CDR3 is 14 residues long. CDR3 residues: CAISEPGWGTEQYF.

V and J are TRBV5-4 and TRBJ2-3; TCRdb designates TRBD2, a call that cannot be tested without DNA. The germline V gene encodes CDR1 SGHNT and CDR2 YYREEE (reference sequence). This CDR3 contains 15 residues. Here the CDR3 reads CASSSYEGDTDTQYF. Supplemented by reference TRBV5-4 and TRBJ2-3, the full variable domain reads ETGVTQSPTHLIKTRGQQVTLRCSSQSGHNTVSWYQQALGQGPQFIFQYYREEENGRGNFPPRFSGLQFPNYSSELNVNALELDDSALYLCASSSYEGDTDTQYFGPGTRLTVL.

This chain links TRBV2 with TRBJ2-7; there is no DNA to check the TCRdb D call of TRBD2. CDR1 and CDR2 from the germline V gene are SNHLY and FYNNEI. The CDR3 is 15 residues long. CDR3: CASSESGGRVYEQYF. Complete variable domain (other parts from reference TRBV2 and TRBJ2-7): EPEVTQTPSHQVTQMGQEVILRCVPISNHLYFYWYRQILGQKVEFLVSFYNNEISEKSEIFDDQFSVERPDGSNFTLKIRSTKLEDSAMYFCASSESGGRVYEQYFGPGTRLTVT.

V and J are TRBV19 and TRBJ2-2; TCRdb's assignment of TRBD1 cannot be checked, as there is no DNA. CDR1 is LNHDA and CDR2 is SQIVND in the germline V gene (reference sequence). CDR3 length: 15 residues. The CDR3 region is CASSAGTRSTGELFF. The full variable domain, its missing parts supplied by reference TRBV19 and TRBJ2-2, is DGGITQSPKYLFRKEGQNVTLSCEQNLNHDAMYWYRQDPGQGLRLIYYSQIVNDFQKGDIAEGYSVSREKKESFPLTVTSAQKNPTAFYLCASSAGTRSTGELFFGEGSRLTVL.

J is TRBJ2-7 and V is TRBV29-1. The germline CDR1 and CDR2 sequences are SQVTM and ANQGSEA. This CDR3 contains 11 residues. The CDR3: CSVEGSYEPYF.

The J gene is TRBJ2-5, the V gene TRBV21-1; the TCRdb call, TRBD1, lacks DNA for checking. TRBV21-1 is noted as a pseudogene. The CDR3 is made up of 16 amino acids. CDR3 protein: CASSKSGRSPSGAQYF.

The genes are TRBV7-9 and TRBJ2-7; there is no DNA to check the TCRdb D call of TRBD2. This CDR3 contains 15 residues. CDR1 SEHNR and CDR2 FQNEAQ come from the germline V gene (reference sequence). The CDR3 here is CASSFPGLAAHEQCF.